This T cell receptor (beta chain) was captured in a study of OX40 agonist ivuxolimab in advanced cancers. This CDR3 has 13 amino acids. Germline V CDR1 and CDR2: LNHDA, SQIVND (reference sequence). The ends were cut back, 6 bases at V and 4 bases at J, with 11 bases in the middle. Data came from immunoSEQ multiplex PCR; TCRdb stores just in-frame clones and leaves some out. The top ten hold 9.5% to 15% of the sample, which has roughly 53,000 clones, over 70% seen once. Source: CD4+ or CD8+ T cells sorted from blood, taken in a trial of the OX40 agonist ivuxolimab. The TCR comes from an adult with an advanced solid tumor such as melanoma, head and neck, liver or kidney cancer. V usage is TRBV19 and J usage is TRBJ2-3; D not certain. The CDR3 region is CASSHNEADTQYF. In nucleotides, the CDR3 is TGTGCCAGTAGCCACAATGAGGCAGATACGCAGTATTTT.